This T cell receptor (beta chain) came from a study of blood T cell repertoires in COVID-19 (dated by TCRdb to the early 2020s). About the full investigation: Collaborator samples came from the United States, Italy and Spain and covered acute and convalescent phases of COVID-19. The material from the prospective study consisted of cDNA or gDNA derived from T cells, B-cell-depleted T cells, or PBMCs. The dataset comprised deeply sampled blood TCRbeta repertoires from subjects exposed to, actively infected with, or recovered from COVID-19. The repertoires were made available in a free public database intended to serve as a resource for research on the immune response to SARS-CoV-2. The samples were drawn from two sources: the first 160 participants of the ongoing ImmuneRACE study, and 1,254 subjects contributed by 6 global collaborators. A de-identified subject ID, COVID-19 status, age in years and sex were almost always included in the sample metadata. Where available, HLA class I and class II types were obtained from metadata supplied by the sample provider rather than from assay-based typing.

With regard to this clone: Its antigen is currently not known. Nothing much larger sits one base from this clone, and base qualities are not available.

The immunoSEQ Assay, a bias-controlled multiplex PCR, was used to amplify TCRbeta CDR3 regions from genomic DNA. On the authors' methods: Within the assay, amplification of reference gene primers was used to estimate how many nucleated cells each sample contained. To quantify the absolute abundance of each unique TCRbeta CDR3 rearrangement, sequence reads were collapsed and filtered. For each sample, productive Simpson clonality was calculated by taking the square root of Simpson's diversity index across productive rearrangements. Imported from immuneACCESS, the table was reduced by TCRdb to in-frame sequences with V and J called. These copies leave out some clones; in studies compared against another copy, an unresolved V gene accounts for under half, and the cause of the remainder is not known. V and J calls and clone size are as listed in that table; D and trimming were resolved from the DNA. For this sample there are 130,000 or so clones; over 60% appear just once. The biggest ten clones account for over 7% of the sample.

Whole blood was collected in K2EDTA tubes by collaborating institutions according to the institutions' own protocols. For TCRbeta analysis, collaborators shipped samples in one of three forms: frozen whole blood, isolated PBMCs, or DNA extracted from either of those sample types. Overall results and qualifications from the work: The amount of clinical and demographic metadata varied by source and participant and was provided uncurated.

There are 18 amino acids in the CDR3, from cysteine to phenylalanine inclusive. Kept here is only the CDR3 DNA, which spans 54 bases and is read in frame from base 1. Compared with germline, V lacks 1 base and J lacks 0 bases; bases without a gene match: 8. Looking up the germline V gene yields CDR1 LGHNA and CDR2 YNFKEQ. Recombination joined TRBV4-2 with TRBJ1-3, and TRBD1 aligns with 8 junction nucleotides. This sequence was found in a human donor in a cohort sampled during active COVID-19. Sequencing used peripheral blood. The CDR3 region: CASSQGQGTTFSGNTIYF. The DNA is as follows: TGTGCCAGCAGCCAAGGACAGGGGACGACCTTCTCTGGAAACACCATATATTTT.